This T cell receptor (beta chain) was sequenced during a study of PD-1 blockade in classical Hodgkin lymphoma. Notes on the study in general: Diversity similar to that of newly diagnosed patients was seen at baseline in complete responders. A significant rise in TCR diversity by C4D1 was seen for CD4+ but not CD8+ cells.

As regards this clone: The target antigen is unknown.

Time point here: cycle 4 day 1 (C4D1), after five to seven weeks of nivolumab. Relapse after autologous stem cell transplantation occurred in every patient, and brentuximab vedotin exposure varied. The CDR3 runs 15 residues. V was shortened by 2 bases and J by 2 bases, with 11 bases between the two germline ends. Germline lookup yields CDR1 SGDLS and CDR2 YYNGEE. Only in-frame clones appear in the TCRdb table, and some are missing; sequencing was by immunoSEQ multiplex PCR. The sample lists fewer than 35,000 clones; around 81% were seen once. The genes are TRBV9 and TRBJ1-5; perhaps TRBD1 as D (6 bases). The TCR comes from a human donor with classical Hodgkin lymphoma. Material: peripheral blood mononuclear cells (PBMCs), obtained before the fourth cycle of nivolumab. This CDR3 reads CASSVGGLGNQPQHF. As DNA, the CDR3 is TGTGCCAGCAGCGTTGGGGGGCTGGGCAATCAGCCCCAGCATTTT.